Listed below are T cell receptor beta chains from one sample, sequenced in a study of shared clonotypes between healthy human individuals. The repertoire was sequenced with immunoSEQ multiplex PCR; TCRdb's copy has only in-frame clones and lacks some. The sample shows around 700,000 clones, 72% of them seen only once. Sequencing was performed on memory CD4+ T cells sorted from blood. Receptors originate from a woman aged 25 to 39 in good health. CDR3s include the opening cysteine and the closing phenylalanine or tryptophan. The D gene is left open where the match is weak. Size tells how often a clone was seen (once, few, many) or the class of an expanded clone, and some rows leave it out.

size | J | V | D | CDR3 | DNA
- | TRBJ1-1 | TRBV29-1 | TRBD1 | CSVGEQGASTEAFF | TGCAGCGTTGGGGAGCAGGGGGCCAGCACTGAAGCTTTCTTT
- | TRBJ1-3 | TRBV11-2 | - | CASSPAAGNTIYF | TGTGCCAGCAGCCCGGCGGCTGGAAACACCATATATTTT
few | TRBJ2-2 | TRBV7-9 | TRBD2 | CASRPSSGRFTGELFF | TGTGCCAGCAGACCCTCTAGCGGGAGGTTCACCGGGGAGCTGTTTTTT
- | TRBJ2-2 | TRBV6-6 | - | CASSYPRGGGELFF | TGTGCCAGCAGTTACCCCAGGGGAGGCGGGGAGCTGTTTTTT
- | TRBJ2-6 | TRBV21-1 | - | CARKLRGGSGANVLTF | TGTGCCAGAAAACTTAGGGGGGGCTCTGGGGCCAACGTCCTGACTTTC
- | TRBJ2-7 | TRBV5-8 | TRBD1 | CASSLWGTEYEQYF | TGTGCCAGCAGCTTGTGGGGGACAGAGTACGAGCAGTACTTC
once | TRBJ2-3 | TRBV5-1 | TRBD2 | CASRPTGGRDTQYF | TGCGCCAGCAGGCCTACGGGAGGGAGAGATACGCAGTATTTT
- | TRBJ2-3 | TRBV29-1 | - | CSALGSDRDTDTQYF | TGCAGCGCGCTCGGCTCCGACCGAGACACAGATACGCAGTATTTT
- | TRBJ2-1 | TRBV19 | - | CASSETAPQDEQFF | TGTGCCAGTAGTGAAACCGCCCCCCAGGATGAGCAGTTCTTC
few | TRBJ2-1 | TRBV5-1 | TRBD1 | CASNSDRERDEQFF | TGCGCCAGTAATTCCGACAGGGAGAGGGATGAGCAGTTCTTC
once | TRBJ2-5 | TRBV13 | TRBD1 | CASSPGTGGETQYF | TGTGCCAGCAGCCCCGGGACAGGGGGGGAGACCCAGTACTTC
- | TRBJ2-3 | TRBV11-2 | - | CASSLAPLDTQYF | TGTGCCAGCAGCTTAGCCCCCTTAGATACGCAGTATTTT
- | TRBJ2-7 | TRBV10-1 | - | CASSESWGLNEQYF | TGCGCCAGCAGTGAGTCTTGGGGGTTAAACGAGCAGTACTTC
- | TRBJ1-3 | TRBV29-1 | - | CSVGRGNTIYF | TGCAGCGTTGGGCGGGGAAACACCATATATTTT
- | TRBJ2-7 | TRBV5-1 | - | CASSLSYGDAAYEQYF | TGCGCCAGCAGCTTGAGTTATGGGGACGCAGCCTACGAGCAGTACTTC
- | TRBJ2-2 | TRBV6-5 | - | CAAGRFGTGELFF | TGTGCCGCCGGGAGATTTGGCACCGGGGAGCTGTTTTTT
- | TRBJ2-2 | TRBV11-2 | - | CASSLETGATGELFF | TGTGCCAGCAGCTTAGAAACGGGGGCCACCGGGGAGCTGTTTTTT
- | TRBJ2-2 | TRBV7-2 | - | CASSLPFGADTGELFF | TGTGCCAGCAGTCTCCCCTTTGGGGCCGACACCGGGGAGCTGTTTTTT
- | TRBJ2-1 | TRBV28 | - | CASSSAEVGQNNEQFF | TGTGCCAGCAGTTCGGCCGAGGTGGGACAAAACAATGAGCAGTTCTTC
- | TRBJ2-1 | TRBV18 | - | CASSPRAGEDNEQFF | TGTGCCAGCTCACCAAGGGCAGGTGAGGACAATGAGCAGTTCTTC
- | TRBJ1-2 | TRBV19 | - | CASSIAQGNYGYTF | TGTGCCAGTAGTATAGCGCAGGGTAACTATGGCTACACCTTC
few | TRBJ1-4 | TRBV6-5 | - | CASRKGQGLSEKLFF | TGTGCCAGCAGGAAGGGCCAGGGGTTAAGCGAAAAACTGTTTTTT
- | TRBJ2-3 | TRBV6-5 | TRBD2 | CASSYLAVASTDTQYF | TGTGCCAGCAGTTACCTAGCGGTCGCTAGCACAGATACGCAGTATTTT
- | TRBJ2-1 | TRBV7-9 | TRBD2 | CASSRPGGRASGDNEQFF | TGTGCCAGCAGTCGTCCAGGGGGGAGGGCTAGCGGGGACAATGAGCAGTTCTTC
few | TRBJ2-7 | TRBV5-1 | - | CASNHWTRNSYEQYF | TGCGCCAGCAATCATTGGACACGCAACTCCTACGAGCAGTACTTC